The rows below give T cell receptor beta chains drawn from one sample of a study of shared clonotypes between healthy human individuals. The table came from immunoSEQ multiplex PCR; TCRdb's copy has only in-frame clones and leaves some out. The sample carries nearly 1,000,000 clones, around 80% recorded once. Sequencing input: memory CD4+ T cells sorted from blood. Receptor source: a young man in good health. Both conserved end residues are part of each CDR3. A D gene is named only where the DNA matches it firmly. Clone sizes are given selectively: once, few, many, or a class where the clone is expanded.

J gene | clone size | D gene | V gene | CDR3 protein | CDR3 DNA
TRBJ1-1 | - | - | TRBV10-3 | CAISGQGNTEAFF | TGTGCCATCAGTGGTCAGGGGAACACTGAAGCTTTCTTT
TRBJ1-6 | - | TRBD1 | TRBV5-4 | CASSQGQGYSPLHF | TGTGCCAGCAGCCAGGGACAGGGTTATTCACCCCTCCACTTT
TRBJ2-2 | few | - | TRBV5-4 | CASSRGTENTGELFF | TGTGCCAGCAGCCGCGGGACTGAGAACACCGGGGAGCTGTTTTTT
TRBJ2-3 | - | - | TRBV28 | CASTPVGDPNTQYF | TGTGCCAGCACTCCCGTGGGCGACCCGAATACGCAGTATTTT
TRBJ2-2 | - | - | TRBV19 | CASRSQGNTGELFF | TGTGCCAGTAGGTCCCAGGGGAACACCGGGGAGCTGTTTTTT
TRBJ2-1 | many | - | TRBV10-1 | CASSESTGPPYNEQFF | TGCGCCAGCAGTGAGTCGACCGGGCCCCCATACAATGAGCAGTTCTTC
TRBJ2-7 | - | - | TRBV11-2 | CASSSTGTVTYYEQYF | TGTGCCAGCAGCTCTACCGGGACGGTTACCTACTACGAGCAGTACTTC
TRBJ2-2 | few | TRBD1 | TRBV5-5 | CASSKGQWSYTGELFF | TGTGCCAGCAGCAAGGGACAGTGGTCGTACACCGGGGAGCTGTTTTTT
TRBJ2-2 | - | TRBD2 | TRBV5-1 | CASSSTSAQNTGELFF | TGCGCCAGCAGCTCGACTAGCGCTCAGAACACCGGGGAGCTGTTTTTT
TRBJ2-2 | - | TRBD2 | TRBV5-1 | CASSPSGGADTGELFF | TGCGCCAGCAGCCCTAGCGGGGGGGCCGACACCGGGGAGCTGTTTTTT
TRBJ2-1 | - | - | TRBV6-5 | CASSGRGGQFF | TGTGCCAGCAGCGGGAGAGGTGGGCAGTTCTTC
TRBJ1-2 | few | - | TRBV30 | CAYQTDSFHAF | TGTGCCTACCAGACAGATTCGTTTCATGCTTTC
TRBJ1-2 | many | - | TRBV28 | CASSSPGYGYTF | TGTGCCAGCAGTTCTCCAGGGTATGGCTACACCTTC
TRBJ1-2 | - | - | TRBV28 | CASSHRAHLGYTF | TGTGCCAGCAGTCACAGGGCCCATTTAGGCTACACCTTC
TRBJ1-1 | - | - | TRBV21-1 | CASSEAGGSLEAFF | TGTGCCAGCAGCGAAGCAGGGGGCTCCCTTGAAGCTTTCTTT
TRBJ2-2 | - | - | TRBV11-2 | CASSPAGTGELFF | TGTGCCAGCAGCCCGGCAGGGACCGGGGAGCTGTTTTTT
TRBJ2-7 | - | TRBD1 | TRBV28 | CASSSPRTGHYEQYF | TGTGCCAGCAGTTCCCCGCGGACAGGGCACTACGAGCAGTACTTC
TRBJ2-5 | - | - | TRBV2 | CASRILEETQYF | TGTGCCAGCAGGATTCTAGAGGAGACCCAGTACTTC
TRBJ2-5 | few | - | TRBV5-6 | CASSLRSKRTVKGETQYF | TGTGCCAGCAGCTTGCGGTCAAAGCGCACAGTTAAAGGGGAGACCCAGTACTTC
TRBJ1-5 | - | TRBD1 | TRBV7-2 | CASSLEMGQLQPQHF | TGTGCCAGCAGCTTGGAAATGGGACAGCTTCAGCCCCAGCATTTT
TRBJ2-7 | many | - | TRBV23-1 | CASSQSKNYEQYF | TGCGCCAGCAGTCAATCCAAGAATTACGAGCAGTACTTC
TRBJ1-6 | - | - | TRBV9 | CASSPHPGSYNSPLHF | TGTGCCAGCAGCCCCCACCCGGGTTCCTATAATTCACCCCTCCACTTT
TRBJ2-1 | - | TRBD2 | TRBV5-4 | CASRRSGTSGGYNEQFF | TGTGCCAGCAGGCGATCCGGGACTAGCGGGGGATACAATGAGCAGTTCTTC
TRBJ2-7 | - | - | TRBV27 | CASSFGAPSIYEQYF | TGTGCCAGCAGTTTCGGGGCGCCTTCTATCTACGAGCAGTACTTC
TRBJ1-1 | - | - | TRBV18 | CASSPERGTEAFF | TGTGCCAGCTCACCAGAGCGGGGCACTGAAGCTTTCTTT
TRBJ2-7 | - | TRBD1 | TRBV10-1 | CASPSNAGGTGGIYEQYF | TGCGCCAGCCCCTCCAATGCGGGCGGGACAGGGGGCATCTACGAGCAGTACTTC
TRBJ2-6 | - | - | TRBV18 | CASSPKQSSGANVLTF | TGTGCCAGCTCACCAAAACAGAGCTCTGGGGCCAACGTCCTGACTTTC
TRBJ2-1 | - | TRBD1 | TRBV11-3 | CASSPGGAYNEQFF | TGTGCCAGCAGTCCAGGGGGCGCATACAATGAGCAGTTCTTC
TRBJ2-1 | - | - | TRBV18 | CASSPPVRDSQFF | TGTGCCAGCTCACCACCAGTTCGAGACTCACAGTTCTTC
TRBJ2-2 | few | - | TRBV9 | CASSVFKGTGELFF | TGTGCCAGCAGCGTATTTAAGGGTACCGGGGAGCTGTTTTTT
TRBJ1-1 | - | TRBD1 | TRBV5-1 | CASPPPDREGDTEAFF | TGCGCCAGCCCCCCACCTGACAGGGAGGGGGACACTGAAGCTTTCTTT
TRBJ2-5 | - | - | TRBV5-1 | CASSDGPAVKAQYF | TGCGCCAGCAGCGACGGACCAGCCGTCAAGGCCCAGTACTTC
TRBJ2-1 | once | TRBD2 | TRBV11-3 | CASSLNRTSGSSYNEQFF | TGTGCCAGCAGCTTAAATAGAACTAGCGGGAGCTCCTACAATGAGCAGTTCTTC
TRBJ2-7 | - | - | TRBV11-2 | CASSLEVIRGEQYF | TGTGCCAGCAGCTTAGAAGTCATCAGGGGCGAGCAGTACTTC
TRBJ1-1 | few | TRBD1 | TRBV14 | CASSRTGPNMNTEAFF | TGTGCCAGCAGCCGGACAGGACCTAACATGAACACTGAAGCTTTCTTT
TRBJ1-5 | few | TRBD1 | TRBV5-1 | CASSLSGGDQPQHF | TGCGCCAGCAGCCTATCAGGGGGCGATCAGCCCCAGCATTTT
TRBJ1-1 | - | - | TRBV7-8 | CASSLSGAGVNTEAFF | TGTGCCAGCAGCTTGTCGGGGGCTGGGGTGAACACTGAAGCTTTCTTT
TRBJ2-1 | - | TRBD1 | TRBV19 | CASSIPYRGTGNEQFF | TGTGCCAGTAGTATCCCTTACAGGGGCACGGGGAATGAGCAGTTCTTC
TRBJ1-1 | many | - | TRBV30 | CAWKSDFYLEAFF | TGTGCCTGGAAAAGCGACTTCTATCTTGAAGCTTTCTTT
TRBJ2-1 | - | - | TRBV5-1 | CASSGTVDNEQFF | TGCGCCAGCAGTGGGACTGTGGACAATGAGCAGTTCTTC
TRBJ2-2 | - | TRBD1 | TRBV7-3 | CASRLDRGQSGELFF | TGTGCCAGCAGACTGGACAGGGGTCAATCCGGGGAGCTGTTTTTT
TRBJ2-7 | - | - | TRBV19 | CASSSNPGVYSYEQYF | TGTGCCAGTAGTTCAAACCCAGGGGTATACTCCTACGAGCAGTACTTC
TRBJ2-5 | - | TRBD1 | TRBV6-5 | CASRRQGAGGTQYF | TGTGCCAGCAGGAGACAGGGGGCGGGCGGGACCCAGTACTTC
TRBJ2-1 | - | - | TRBV9 | CASSEGSFNEQFF | TGTGCCAGCAGCGAGGGTAGCTTCAATGAGCAGTTCTTC
TRBJ2-7 | once | TRBD2 | TRBV19 | CASSIGRAWDEQYF | TGTGCCAGTTCGATAGGGAGGGCCTGGGACGAGCAGTACTTC